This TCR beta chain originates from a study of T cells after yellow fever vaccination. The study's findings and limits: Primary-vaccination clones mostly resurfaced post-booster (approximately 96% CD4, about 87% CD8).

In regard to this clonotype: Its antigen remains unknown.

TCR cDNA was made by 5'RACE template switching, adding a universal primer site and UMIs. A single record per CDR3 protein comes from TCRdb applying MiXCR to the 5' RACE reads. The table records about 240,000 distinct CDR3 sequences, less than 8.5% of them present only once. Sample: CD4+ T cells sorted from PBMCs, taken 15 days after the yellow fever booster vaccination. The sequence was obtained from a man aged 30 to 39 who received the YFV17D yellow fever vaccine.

The CDR3 region has the DNA TGCAGCGGCTCAGAGGGGGGCGGGTTTGGAGCTTTCTTT. This sequence encodes CSGSEGGGFGAFF. The V and J genes are TRBV29-1 and TRBJ1-1; possibly TRBD1 for D (6 bases). Germline-derived CDR1 and CDR2 are SQVTM and ANQGSEA. Trimming took off 7 bases at V and 10 bases at J, with 22 bases between the two ends. This CDR3 region has 13 residues.